This T cell receptor (beta chain) was retrieved from a study of shared clonotypes between healthy human individuals. V lost 4 bases and J 2 bases, leaving 11 bases between the germline ends. CDR3 length equals 14 residues. From germline, CDR1 is SNHLY and CDR2 FYNNEI. For each subset, genomic DNA was distributed in equal portions over several immunoSEQ plates. The protocol was immunoSEQ multiplex PCR, while the TCRdb copy is restricted to in-frame clones and leaves out a portion. The sample has 2 million to 2.5 million clones, roughly 90% seen once. Regarding this clone: Its cognate antigen is unknown.

Study-wide points: It was anticipated that sequencing depth would influence how many clonotypes donors shared.

The V and J genes are TRBV2 and TRBJ1-2, with D possibly being TRBD1 (6 bases). The material sequenced was naive CD4+ T cells from PBMCs. Subset meaning: CD45RA+ positively selected. This TCR was sampled from a man aged 18-30 years in good health. Some clones in this sample may be carry-over from other donors' samples. The CDR3 sequence: CASSGLDRNYGYTF. The CDR3 coding sequence is TGTGCCAGCAGTGGTTTGGACAGAAACTATGGCTACACCTTC.